The T cell receptor beta chain described here comes from a study of blood T cell repertoires in COVID-19 (dated by TCRdb to the early 2020s). For the study in its entirety: Collaborator samples came from the United States, Italy and Spain and covered acute and convalescent phases of COVID-19. The samples were drawn from the first 160 participants of the ongoing ImmuneRACE study and from over 950 subjects provided by 6 global collaborators. The prospective study material was composed of cDNA or gDNA derived from T cells, B-cell-depleted T cells, or PBMCs. The repertoires were released in a freely available public database intended as a resource for research on the immune response to SARS-CoV-2. Where available, HLA class I and class II types were taken from metadata supplied by the sample provider and were not determined by assay-based typing. Subjects who had been exposed to COVID-19, were actively infected with it, or had recovered from it provided the deeply sampled blood TCRbeta repertoires that made up the dataset. Nearly every sample came with metadata listing a de-identified subject ID, COVID-19 status, age in years and sex. What the research found in general, with its limitations: The quantity of clinical and demographic metadata differed by source and by participant and was supplied without curation.

The germline V gene (reference sequence) yields MNHEY for CDR1 and SMNVEV for CDR2. The trim is 6 bases for V and 10 bases for J, with a gap of 22 bases between the germline ends. The CDR3 runs 15 amino acids, cysteine and phenylalanine included. The kept DNA is CDR3 alone, 45 bases in frame from the first base. The immunoSEQ Assay, a bias-controlled multiplex PCR, was used to amplify TCRbeta CDR3 regions from genomic DNA. Processing in the source paper ran as follows. Nucleated cell counts per sample were estimated from amplification of reference gene primers within the assay. To quantify the absolute abundance of each unique TCRbeta CDR3 rearrangement, sequence reads were collapsed and filtered. For each sample, productive Simpson clonality was calculated as the square root of Simpson's diversity index across productive rearrangements. What TCRdb holds here is the immuneACCESS table cut down to in-frame rearrangements. Part of the clones is not present; checked against another copy, under half of the missing clones reflect an unresolved V gene, and the others are unexplained. V and J calls and clone size are as listed in that table; D and trimming were resolved from the DNA. For this sample the table gives approximately 90,000 clones, of which around 83% were detected only once. The ten most abundant clones make up around a quarter of the sample.

Note on this clone: Its antigen is not yet known. Base quality data are lacking; no much larger clone is found one base away.

Whole blood was collected in K2EDTA tubes by collaborating institutions according to the institutions' own protocols. For TCRbeta analysis, collaborators shipped samples in one of three forms: frozen whole blood, isolated PBMCs, or DNA extracted from either of those sample types. This TCR derives from a man aged 60 to 69 with acute or convalescent COVID-19. The rearrangement joined TRBV27 to TRBJ2-1, with TRBD2 as a weak D call on 7 bases. Sequencing was done on a sample of peripheral blood. The sequenced DNA: TGTGCCAGCAGCCCCGATGGGGGGGGGCCTCGGGAGCAGTTCTTC. It is translated as CASSPDGGGPREQFF.